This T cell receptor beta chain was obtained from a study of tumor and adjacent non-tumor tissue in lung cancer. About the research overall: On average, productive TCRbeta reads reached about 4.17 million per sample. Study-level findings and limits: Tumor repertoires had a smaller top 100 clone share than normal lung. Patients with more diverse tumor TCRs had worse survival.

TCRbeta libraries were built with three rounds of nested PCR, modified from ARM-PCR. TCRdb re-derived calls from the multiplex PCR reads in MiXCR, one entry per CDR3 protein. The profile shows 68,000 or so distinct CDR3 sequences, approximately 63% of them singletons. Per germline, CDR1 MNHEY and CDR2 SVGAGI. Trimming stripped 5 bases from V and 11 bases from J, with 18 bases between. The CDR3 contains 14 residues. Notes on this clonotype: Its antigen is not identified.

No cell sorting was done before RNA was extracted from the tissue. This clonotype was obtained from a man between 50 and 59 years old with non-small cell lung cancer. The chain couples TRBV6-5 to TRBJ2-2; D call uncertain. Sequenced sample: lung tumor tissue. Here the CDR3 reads CASSRSTFSEELFF. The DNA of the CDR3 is TGTGCCAGCAGTCGTAGTACCTTCTCCGAAGAGCTGTTTTTT.